This T cell receptor beta chain was documented in a study of metastatic and nonmetastatic thyroid tumors (dated by TCRdb to the early 2020s). Looking at the study overall: For patients with malignant and with benign thyroid disease, the researchers compared repertoires between peripheral blood samples and tumor or nodule tissue samples. Results and caveats for the whole study, not just this receptor: In both blood and tumor samples, malignant tumors were reported to have significantly higher TCR beta diversity than benign nodules.

Library preparation used PCR. The sample was run on an Illumina HiSeq 4000. High-throughput sequencing was used to profile the CDR3 region of the TCR beta-chain in every patient. The source study handled its data this way. The researchers built a classifier to tell apart papillary thyroid cancer patients with distant metastasis, based on CDR3 differences among clinicopathological groups. Repertoire diversity was assessed with the Shannon index, and tumor-blood repertoire similarity with the Morisita-Horn index. TCRdb reprocessing: public reads trimmed at Q25 with fastp, clones called with MiXCR, in-frame beta chains kept. The V and J calls follow TCRdb's processing rather than the paper's. The sample yields tens of thousands of clones; more than 13% were counted once. Over 6% of the sample rests with the top ten. Spanning cysteine to phenylalanine, the CDR3 consists of 15 amino acids. Only the CDR3 portion is preserved as DNA: 45 bases, with reading frame beginning at the first base. For CDR1 and CDR2, the germline V gene lists MDHEN and SYDVKM.

No treatment had been received by any patient before thyroid surgery. Using T-cell receptor beta sequencing, the study looked back at clinical samples from patients collected from the early 2010s to the late 2010s. Regarding this clone: Its cognate antigen has yet to be identified. Mismatch with germline at one junction end may stem from a read error.

Sample: blood. The source is a male donor with papillary thyroid cancer or a benign thyroid nodule (not recorded which). Some clones in this sample may be carry-over from other donors' samples. The sequence joins TRBV28 to TRBJ1-1; TRBD1 is possibly the D segment (6 matching bases). CDR3 reads: CDSSNDGAGDFEAFF. The nucleotide sequence reads as follows: TGTGACAGCAGTAACGACGGGGCAGGGGACTTTGAAGCTTTCTTT.